The 2 T cell receptor beta chains below all came from one sample that was sequenced in a study of OX40 agonist ivuxolimab in advanced cancers. The repertoire was sequenced with immunoSEQ multiplex PCR; TCRdb's copy has only in-frame clones and lacks some. This sample carries about 98,000 clones, approximately 93% of them seen once, and the ten largest clones take 0.26%. The starting material was CD4+ or CD8+ T cells sorted from blood, obtained in a trial of the OX40 agonist ivuxolimab. The receptor set was obtained from an adult with an advanced solid tumor such as melanoma, head and neck, liver or kidney cancer.

The chain uses TRBV28 and TRBJ1-5, with D maybe TRBD1 (5 bases). Per the germline V gene, CDR1 is MDHEN and CDR2 is SYDVKM. The CDR3 spans 16 residues. V was clipped by 3 bases and J by 2 bases, with 14 bases between them. The CDR3: CASSFGGENGNQPQHF. In DNA form, the CDR3 reads TGTGCCAGCAGTTTTGGGGGGGAGAACGGCAATCAGCCCCAGCATTTT.

The CDR3, as DNA: TGTGCCAGCAGTGGGGGGGGTGGAAACACCATATATTTT. It translates to CASSGGGGNTIYF. The gene calls are TRBV2 and TRBJ1-3; D may be TRBD1 (5 bases). This CDR3 region has 13 residues. With 4 bases removed from V and 3 bases from J, the gap between germline ends came to 7 bases. CDR1 is SNHLY, CDR2 FYNNEI, per germline.